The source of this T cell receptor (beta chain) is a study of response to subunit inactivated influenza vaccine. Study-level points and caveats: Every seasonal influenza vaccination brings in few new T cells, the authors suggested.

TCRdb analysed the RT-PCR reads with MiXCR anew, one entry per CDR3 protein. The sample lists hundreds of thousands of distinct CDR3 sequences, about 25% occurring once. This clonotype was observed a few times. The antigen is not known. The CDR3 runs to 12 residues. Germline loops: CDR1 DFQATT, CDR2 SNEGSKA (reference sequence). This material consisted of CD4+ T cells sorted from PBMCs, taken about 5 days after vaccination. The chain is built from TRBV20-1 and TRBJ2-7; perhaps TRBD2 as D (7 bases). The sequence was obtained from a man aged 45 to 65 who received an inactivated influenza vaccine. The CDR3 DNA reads TGCACCCCGCGAGGTGCGGGGGCTGTGCAGTACTTC. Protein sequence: CTPRGAGAVQYF.